This TCR beta chain stems from a study of blood T cell repertoires in COVID-19. Study at large: Material from acute and convalescent COVID-19 was sourced from the United States, Italy and Spain. T cells, B-cell-depleted T cells, or PBMCs provided the cDNA or gDNA that served as material.

Study processing details: The authors estimated nucleated cell counts from reference gene primer amplification. This table comes from immunoSEQ multiplex PCR, and its TCRdb copy is limited to in-frame clones, with some not included. V, J and clone size reflect that table, while D and trimming were determined from the DNA. The sample contains 150,000 or so clones, about nine tenths of which appear only once. Germline V gives CDR1 SGHTA, CDR2 FQGNSA. Between the trimmed V and J ends, which lost 3 bases and 2 bases, there was a span of 5 bases. The CDR3 has 13 amino acids. The material sequenced was peripheral blood. The chain combines TRBV7-2 with TRBJ2-1; D is uncertain. The clonotype originates from a woman in her 70s with acute or convalescent COVID-19. The CDR3 DNA follows: TGTGCCAGCAGCTTTATAGCCTACAATGAGCAGTTCTTC. Its protein product is CASSFIAYNEQFF.